This TCR beta chain derives from a study of T cell responses to AZD1222 COVID-19 vaccine. On this clone itself: Antigen specificity is unknown.

Germline assignment: CDR1 LNHDA and CDR2 SQIVND (reference sequence). Between the trimmed V and J ends, which lost 4 bases and 5 bases, there was a span of 6 bases. There are 12 residues in the CDR3. Broader study findings: Donors, mostly white British, included more females; clonal diversity was possibly underestimated. Repertoire sampling was restricted to post-peak T cell response timepoints.

Some clones are missing from TCRdb's copy, which holds only in-frame ones; the method was immunoSEQ multiplex PCR. The profile shows approximately 220,000 clones, under 95% of them singletons. The sequenced sample was peripheral blood, obtained on day 0 of MenACWY control vaccination. This TCR was recovered from an adult in good health. The V gene is TRBV19, the J gene TRBJ1-5; a weak D match, TRBD1 (6 bases). The CDR3, as DNA: TGTGCCAGTAGTAAGGGGGATCAGCCCCAGCATTTT. Its protein is CASSKGDQPQHF.